This T cell receptor beta chain was observed in a study of OX40 agonist ivuxolimab in advanced cancers. In the study overall: An anti-OX40 (CD134) antibody with agonistic activity, ivuxolimab, was administered to patients. Enrolled patients in dose escalation had cancers that were hepatocellular carcinoma, melanoma, renal cell or head and neck cancer. One hepatocellular carcinoma and a couple of cutaneous melanoma patients partially responded.

Method: immunoSEQ multiplex PCR; TCRdb's copy keeps in-frame clones and lacks some. The sample consists of some 70,000 clones, 82% of them appearing once. The clonotype originates from an adult with an advanced solid tumor such as melanoma, head and neck, liver or kidney cancer. The material was CD4+ or CD8+ T cells sorted from blood, obtained in a trial of the OX40 agonist ivuxolimab.

The CDR3, as DNA: TGTGCCAGCAGTCTCAGACAGGACACTGAAGCTTTCTTT. This codes for CASSLRQDTEAFF. V and J are TRBV6-1 and TRBJ1-1; TRBD1 is a possible D gene (6 bases). CDR1 is MNHNS and CDR2 is SASEGT in the germline V gene. This CDR3 spans 13 amino acids. Trimming cost V 5 bases and J 3 bases, with 10 bases left between them.